The present T cell receptor beta chain was sequenced within a study of shared clonotypes between healthy human individuals. Findings of the study overall: Around 5% was the fraction of naive CD4 clonotypes found shared across several donors. Among donors, clonotype sharing was expected to be affected by sequencing depth. Despite large depth, sorted-subset datasets appeared incompletely sequenced.

To note about this clone: The antigen is undetermined.

Negatively enriched CD4+ T cells were divided by CD45RA into naive and memory. The V gene's germline CDR1 is SGHRS and CDR2 YFSETQ. The CDR3 totals 16 residues. V was pared by 3 bases and J by 6 bases, with 21 bases between. Libraries were prepared by immunoSEQ multiplex PCR; TCRdb keeps only in-frame clonotypes and omits some of them. The data hold more than 2 million clones, with 85% to 95% observed a single time. The genes are TRBV5-1 and TRBJ1-2, with D perhaps TRBD1 (6 bases). This sequence was found in a man aged 18-30 years in good health. Input material: naive CD4+ T cells sorted from blood. The subset denotes: CD45RA+ positively selected. This chain's CDR3 is CASSSAQEGVFHGYTF. CDR3 nucleotides: TGCGCCAGCAGCTCGGCCCAGGAGGGGGTCTTCCATGGCTACACCTTC.